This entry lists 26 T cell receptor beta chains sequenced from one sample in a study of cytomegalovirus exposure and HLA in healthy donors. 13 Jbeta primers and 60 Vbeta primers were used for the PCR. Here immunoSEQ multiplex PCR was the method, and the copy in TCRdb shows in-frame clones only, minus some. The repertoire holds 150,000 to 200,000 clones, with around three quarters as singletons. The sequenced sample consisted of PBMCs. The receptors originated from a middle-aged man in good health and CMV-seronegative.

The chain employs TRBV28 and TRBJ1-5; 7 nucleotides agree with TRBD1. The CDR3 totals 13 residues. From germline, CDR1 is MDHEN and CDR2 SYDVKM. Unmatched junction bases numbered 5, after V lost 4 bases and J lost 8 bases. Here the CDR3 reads CASSSTGLKPQHF. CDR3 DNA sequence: TGTGCCAGCAGTTCGACAGGGTTGAAGCCCCAGCATTTT.

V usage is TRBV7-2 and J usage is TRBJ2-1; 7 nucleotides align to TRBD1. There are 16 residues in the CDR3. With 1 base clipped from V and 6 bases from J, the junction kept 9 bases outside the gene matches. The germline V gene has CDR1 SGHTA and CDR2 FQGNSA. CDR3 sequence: CASSLVGQVTGNEQFF. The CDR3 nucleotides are TGTGCCAGCAGCTTAGTAGGACAGGTGACGGGCAATGAGCAGTTCTTC.

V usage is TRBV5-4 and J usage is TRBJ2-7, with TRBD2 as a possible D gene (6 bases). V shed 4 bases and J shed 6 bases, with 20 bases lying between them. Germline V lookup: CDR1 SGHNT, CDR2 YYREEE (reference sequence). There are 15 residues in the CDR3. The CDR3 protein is CASSTKGTPFSEQYV. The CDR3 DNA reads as TGTGCCAGCAGCACTAAAGGGACTCCCTTTTCCGAGCAGTACGTC.

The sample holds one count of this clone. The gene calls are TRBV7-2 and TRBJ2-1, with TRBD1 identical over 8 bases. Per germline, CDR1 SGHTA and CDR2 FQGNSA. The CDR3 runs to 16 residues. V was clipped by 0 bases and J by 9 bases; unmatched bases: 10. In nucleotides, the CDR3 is TGTGCCAGCAGCTTAGCCCGGACAGGGCTGTGGGGTGAGCAGTTCTTC. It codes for CASSLARTGLWGEQFF.

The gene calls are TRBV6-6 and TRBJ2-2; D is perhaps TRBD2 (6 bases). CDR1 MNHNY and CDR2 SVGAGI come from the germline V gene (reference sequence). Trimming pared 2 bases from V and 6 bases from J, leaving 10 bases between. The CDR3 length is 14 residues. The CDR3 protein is CASSYGGSAGELFF. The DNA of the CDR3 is TGTGCCAGCAGTTACGGAGGGTCCGCCGGGGAGCTGTTTTTT.

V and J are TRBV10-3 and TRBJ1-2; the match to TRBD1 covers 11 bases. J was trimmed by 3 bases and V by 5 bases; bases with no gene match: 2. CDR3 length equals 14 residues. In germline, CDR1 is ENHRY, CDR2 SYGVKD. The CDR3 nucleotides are TGTGCCATCAGTTCGGGACAGGGGGACTATGGCTACACCTTC. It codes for CAISSGQGDYGYTF.

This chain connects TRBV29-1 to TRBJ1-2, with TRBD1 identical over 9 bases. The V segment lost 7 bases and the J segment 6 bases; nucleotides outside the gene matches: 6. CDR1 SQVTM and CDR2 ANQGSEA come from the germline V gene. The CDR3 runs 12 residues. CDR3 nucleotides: TGCAGCGCCAGGGGACAGGGAGATGGCTACACCTTC. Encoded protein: CSARGQGDGYTF.

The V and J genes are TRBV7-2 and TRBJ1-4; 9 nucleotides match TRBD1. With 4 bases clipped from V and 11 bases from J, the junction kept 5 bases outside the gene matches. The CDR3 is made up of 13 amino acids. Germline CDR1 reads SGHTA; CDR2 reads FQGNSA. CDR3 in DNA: TGTGCCAGCAGCTCGTGGACAGGGGATAAACTGTTTTTT. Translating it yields CASSSWTGDKLFF.

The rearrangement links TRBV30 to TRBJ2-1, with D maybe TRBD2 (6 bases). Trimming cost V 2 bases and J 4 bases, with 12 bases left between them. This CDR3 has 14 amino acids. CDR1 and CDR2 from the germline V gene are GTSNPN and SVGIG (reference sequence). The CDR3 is CAWSRGVLYNEQFF. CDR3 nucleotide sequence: TGTGCCTGGAGTCGCGGGGTTCTATACAATGAGCAGTTCTTC. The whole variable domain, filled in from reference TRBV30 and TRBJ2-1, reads SQTIHQWPATLVQPVGSPLSLECTVEGTSNPNLYWYRQAAGRGLQLLFYSVGIGQISSEVPQNLSASRPQDRQFILSSKKLLLSDSGFYLCAWSRGVLYNEQFFGPGTRLTVL.

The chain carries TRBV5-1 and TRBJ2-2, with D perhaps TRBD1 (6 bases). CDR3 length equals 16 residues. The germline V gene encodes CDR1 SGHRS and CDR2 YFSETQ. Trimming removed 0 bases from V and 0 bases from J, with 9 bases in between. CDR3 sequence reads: CASSLVDRTNTGELFF. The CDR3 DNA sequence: TGCGCCAGCAGCTTGGTCGACAGGACGAACACCGGGGAGCTGTTTTTT.

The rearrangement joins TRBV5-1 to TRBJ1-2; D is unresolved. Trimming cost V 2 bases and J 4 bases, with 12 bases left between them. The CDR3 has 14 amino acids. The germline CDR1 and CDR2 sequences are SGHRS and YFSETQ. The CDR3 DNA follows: TGCGCCAGCAGCTTAGCCCTGCCTGCCTATGGCTACACCTTC. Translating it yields CASSLALPAYGYTF.

The CDR3 sequence: CASGTGTRGEQYF. The CDR3, as DNA: TGTGCCAGCGGAACCGGGACTAGAGGCGAGCAGTACTTC. This chain connects TRBV21-1 to TRBJ2-7; the table's D gene call, TRBD2, was not cross checked with the DNA. TRBV21-1 constitutes a pseudogene. This CDR3 has 13 amino acids.

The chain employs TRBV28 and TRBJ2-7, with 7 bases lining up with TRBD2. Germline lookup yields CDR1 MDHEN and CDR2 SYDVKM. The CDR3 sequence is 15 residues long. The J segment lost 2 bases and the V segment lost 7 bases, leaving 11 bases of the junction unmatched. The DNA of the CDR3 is TGTGCCAGCAAGAAGATCGGGGGGAGGACCTACGAGCAGTACTTC. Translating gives CASKKIGGRTYEQYF.

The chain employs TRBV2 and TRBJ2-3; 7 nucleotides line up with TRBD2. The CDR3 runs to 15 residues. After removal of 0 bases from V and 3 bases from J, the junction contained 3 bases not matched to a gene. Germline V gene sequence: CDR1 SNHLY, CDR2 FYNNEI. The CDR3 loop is CASSEAGSGTDTQYF. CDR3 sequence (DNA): TGTGCCAGCAGTGAAGCCGGTAGCGGGACAGATACGCAGTATTTT.

CDR3 nucleotide sequence: TGTGCCAGCAGCTTAGCGCTCCGGCAGGGAGGAACTGAAGCTTTCTTT. This codes for CASSLALRQGGTEAFF. This sequence joins TRBV7-2 and TRBJ1-1; D possibly corresponds to TRBD1 (5 bases). Germline V lookup: CDR1 SGHTA, CDR2 FQGNSA. The germline V and J ends were trimmed by 0 bases and 5 bases, with 16 bases remaining between them. The CDR3 is 16 residues long.

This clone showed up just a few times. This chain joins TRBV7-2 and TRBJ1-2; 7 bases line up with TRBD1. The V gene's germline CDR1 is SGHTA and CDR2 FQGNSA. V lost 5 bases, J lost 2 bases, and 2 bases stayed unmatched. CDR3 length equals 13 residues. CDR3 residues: CASSEQGNYGYTF. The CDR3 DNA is TGTGCCAGCAGCGAACAGGGGAACTATGGCTACACCTTC. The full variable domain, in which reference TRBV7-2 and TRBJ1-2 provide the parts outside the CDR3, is GAGVSQSPSNKVTEKGKDVELRCDPISGHTALYWYRQSLGQGLEFLIYFQGNSAPDKSGLPSDRFSAERTGGSVSTLTIQRTQQEDSAVYLCASSEQGNYGYTFGSGTRLTVV.

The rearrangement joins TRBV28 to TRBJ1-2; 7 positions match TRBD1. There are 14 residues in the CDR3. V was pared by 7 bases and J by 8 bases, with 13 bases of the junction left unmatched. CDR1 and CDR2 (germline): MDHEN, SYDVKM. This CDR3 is CASTPSRTGEGYTF. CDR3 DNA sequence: TGTGCCAGCACGCCCTCGAGGACAGGTGAAGGCTACACCTTC.

CDR3 sequence reads: CASSPRTVYEQYF. In DNA form, the CDR3 reads TGTGCCAGCAGCCCGAGGACAGTCTACGAGCAGTACTTC. The V call is TRBV7-6, the J call TRBJ2-7; TRBD1 might be the D (6 bases). Per germline, CDR1 SGHVS and CDR2 FNYEAQ. The CDR3 totals 13 residues. V lost 5 bases to trimming and J lost 3 bases, with 11 bases between them.

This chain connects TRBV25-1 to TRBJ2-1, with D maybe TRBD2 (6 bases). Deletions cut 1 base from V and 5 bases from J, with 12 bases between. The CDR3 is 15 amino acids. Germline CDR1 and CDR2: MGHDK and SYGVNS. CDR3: CASSEWDFRDNEQFF. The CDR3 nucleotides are TGTGCCAGCAGTGAATGGGACTTTAGAGACAATGAGCAGTTCTTC.

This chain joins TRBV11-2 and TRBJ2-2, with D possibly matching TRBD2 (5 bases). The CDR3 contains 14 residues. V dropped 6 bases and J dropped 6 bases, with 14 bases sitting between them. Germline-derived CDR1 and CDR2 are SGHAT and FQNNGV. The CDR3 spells CASRFTRISGELFF. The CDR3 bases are TGTGCCAGCAGGTTCACTAGAATCTCCGGGGAGCTGTTTTTT.

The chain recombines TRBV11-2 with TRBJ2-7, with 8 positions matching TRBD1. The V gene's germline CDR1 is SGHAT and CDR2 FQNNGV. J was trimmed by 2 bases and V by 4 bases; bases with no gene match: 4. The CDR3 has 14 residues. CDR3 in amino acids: CASSSTGETYEQYF. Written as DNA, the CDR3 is TGTGCCAGCAGCTCGACAGGGGAGACCTACGAGCAGTACTTC.

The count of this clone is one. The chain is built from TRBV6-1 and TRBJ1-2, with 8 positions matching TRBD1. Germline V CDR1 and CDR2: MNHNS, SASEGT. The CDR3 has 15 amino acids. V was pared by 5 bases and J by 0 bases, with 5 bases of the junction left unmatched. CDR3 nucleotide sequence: TGTGCCAGCAGTACCGGGACAGGCGCTAACTATGGCTACACCTTC. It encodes CASSTGTGANYGYTF.

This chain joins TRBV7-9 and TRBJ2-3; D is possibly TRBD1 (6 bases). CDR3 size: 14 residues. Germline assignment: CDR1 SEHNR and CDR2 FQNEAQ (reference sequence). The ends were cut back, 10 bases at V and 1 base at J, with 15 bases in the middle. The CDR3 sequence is CATHRAEGTDTQYF. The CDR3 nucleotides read TGTGCCACACACAGGGCGGAGGGCACAGATACGCAGTATTTT.

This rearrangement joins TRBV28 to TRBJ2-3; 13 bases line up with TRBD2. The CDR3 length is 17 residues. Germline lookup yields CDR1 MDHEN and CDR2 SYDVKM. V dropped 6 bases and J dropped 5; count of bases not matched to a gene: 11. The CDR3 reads CASSLGGWTSGRDTQYF. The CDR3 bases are TGTGCCAGCAGCCTCGGCGGGTGGACTAGCGGGAGAGATACGCAGTATTTT.

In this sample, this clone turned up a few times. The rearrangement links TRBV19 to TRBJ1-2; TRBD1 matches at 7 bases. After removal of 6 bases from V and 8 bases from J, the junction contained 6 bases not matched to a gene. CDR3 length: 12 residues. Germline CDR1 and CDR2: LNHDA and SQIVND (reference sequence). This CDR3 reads CASSPTGRGYTF. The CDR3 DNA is TGTGCCAGTAGCCCGACAGGGCGCGGCTACACCTTC.

CDR3 sequence: CASRRQGPGELFF. As DNA, the CDR3 is TGTGCCAGCAGGAGACAGGGCCCCGGGGAGCTGTTTTTT. The V and J genes are TRBV5-4 and TRBJ2-2, with TRBD1 matching over 7 bases. J lost 6 bases, V lost 5 bases, and 4 bases had no gene match. Germline lookup yields CDR1 SGHNT and CDR2 YYREEE (reference sequence). The CDR3 extends over 13 amino acids.